This note documents a single T cell receptor (beta chain) sequence. Its antigen is not identified. This sample is part of a study of CD8 T cells in ankylosing spondylitis. Via MiXCR, TCRdb re-called the 5' RACE reads, giving one row per CDR3 protein. In the table there are about 240,000 distinct CDR3 sequences, about 9.1% of which are singletons. Study-wide results and limits: A TCR beta motif of under 10 highly homologous variants appeared characteristic of ankylosing spondylitis blood. Matched ankylosing spondylitis synovial fluid reportedly contained a significantly enriched population of disease-linked clones. Clones linked to the disease showed a CD8+ phenotype. They occurred at relatively low frequencies in peripheral blood.

V shed 1 base and J 2 bases; nucleotides not matched to a gene: 2. CDR3 length equals 15 residues. Germline CDR1 SGHTA, CDR2 FQGNSA. The sequence was collected from a male donor with ankylosing spondylitis or in good health (not recorded which). The rearrangement uses TRBV7-2 and TRBJ1-5, with 7 bases identical to TRBD1. Material: blood, either unsorted or a sorted T cell fraction (not recorded which). CDR3: CASSLEGTGNQPQHF. The CDR3 nucleotides are TGTGCCAGCAGCTTAGAGGGGACAGGCAATCAGCCCCAGCATTTT.